This T cell receptor beta chain originates from a study of shared T cell receptors in the human thymus. TCRdb's table, derived via immunoSEQ multiplex PCR, lists solely in-frame clones and lacks some. The repertoire holds about 500,000 clones, with around 78% as singletons. The CDR3 spans 14 residues. Germline lookup yields CDR1 MNHEY and CDR2 SVGAGI. The germline V and J ends were trimmed by 6 bases and 0 bases, with 8 bases remaining between them. The same sample was also studied in work on human thymus T cells.

The sequencing sample was made of thymocytes. The clonotype originates from a boy in the first two years of life with a congenital heart defect. The genes are TRBV6-5 and TRBJ1-4; D is uncertain. In nucleotides, the CDR3 is TGTGCCAGCAGCCCCAGGTCAACTAATGAAAAACTGTTTTTT. Protein: CASSPRSTNEKLFF.